This T cell receptor beta chain derives from a study of response to subunit inactivated influenza vaccine. Study-wide results and limits: The authors proposed limited new T cell recruitment per seasonal influenza vaccination.

For this clonotype: Its antigen is unknown.

This CDR3 comprises 15 residues. The V and J ends lost 6 bases and 4 bases respectively, with 15 bases between them. A single record per CDR3 protein comes from TCRdb applying MiXCR to the RT-PCR reads. Of 500,000 to 750,000 distinct CDR3 sequences listed, 14% were seen once; the top ten hold around 10%. Sequenced here: PBMCs from blood, sampled about 13 days after vaccination. This clonotype originated in a man in his fifties who received an inactivated influenza vaccine. The chain couples TRBV12-3 or TRBV12-4 to TRBJ2-2; D is unresolved. The CDR3 sequence: CASRSSPTATGELFF. CDR3 in DNA: TGTGCCAGCAGATCCTCCCCCACAGCCACCGGGGAGCTGTTTTTT.